This T cell receptor beta chain was sequenced in a study of cytomegalovirus exposure and HLA in healthy donors. On the study more broadly: In a later analysis, it was reported that the 120 validation repertoires had been produced on the same platform as the roughly 700 repertoires belonging to the first cohort. Study-level results: Cytomegalovirus-associated TCR beta chains were listed, numbering 150 to 200. While the bulk of TCR sequences proved rare, some public TCRs turned up in many donors. With high specificity and sensitivity, the classifier reportedly diagnosed cytomegalovirus status.

TCRdb's copy holds only in-frame clones and misses some; the assay was immunoSEQ multiplex PCR. Of about 140,000 clones in the sample, over 90% are singletons; the top ten hold around 1.9%. This clone was seen once. Its antigen is unknown. CDR1 MDHEN and CDR2 SYDVKM come from the germline V gene. Trimming took 2 bases from V and 6 from J, leaving 23 bases between them. CDR3 length: 17 residues. V is TRBV28 and J is TRBJ2-7; possible D gene TRBD2, 6 bases. The material sequenced was PBMCs. The receptor was derived from a man aged 18-30 years in good health and CMV-seropositive. For the CDR3, the DNA is TGTGCCAGCAGTTTAGTATTTCCGACGGGAGCTTACTCCGAGCAGTACTTC. It specifies CASSLVFPTGAYSEQYF.